A single sample is the source of the 19 T cell receptor beta chains below, sequenced in a study of blood T cell repertoires in COVID-19. Only in-frame clones appear in the TCRdb table, and some are missing; sequencing was by immunoSEQ multiplex PCR. There are about 120,000 clones in the sample; around 77% occur only once, and roughly 7.3% lies in the top ten. The sample was peripheral blood. The receptor source for this set is a human donor in a cohort sampled during active COVID-19.

A note on this clone: One end of the junction fails to match germline, which may point to a read error. Here the CDR3 reads CASSPGQGGEQFF. CDR3 DNA sequence: TGTGCTAGCAGCCCAGGACAGGGCGGGGAGCAGTTCTTC. The chain is built from TRBV7-7 and TRBJ2-1; 8 nucleotides match TRBD1. This CDR3 comprises 13 residues. Germline loops: CDR1 SSHAT, CDR2 FNYEAQ (reference sequence).

This chain uses TRBV6-1 with TRBJ2-7; no definite D call. The CDR3 totals 11 residues. The V end was cut by 2 bases, the J end by 3 bases, with 2 bases between. Germline CDR1 is MNHNS and CDR2 is SASEGT. DNA of the CDR3: TGTGCCAGCAGTGAATACTACGAGCAGTACTTC. This gives the protein CASSEYYEQYF.

This clone was counted only a few times. The chain has TRBV18 and TRBJ2-5, with TRBD1 matching 9 bases. J lost 5 bases, V lost 3 bases, and 7 bases had no gene match. Germline loops: CDR1 KGHSH, CDR2 LQKENI. This CDR3 is 15 amino acids long. The CDR3 coding sequence is TGTGCCAGCTCACCTACGGACAGGGGATTGGAGACCCAGTACTTC. This encodes CASSPTDRGLETQYF.

The chain combines TRBV5-4 with TRBJ2-7, with 9 bases lining up with TRBD1. With V trimmed by 3 bases and J by 5 bases, 6 bases remained unmatched. The CDR3 extends over 14 amino acids. CDR1 is SGHNT and CDR2 is YYREEE in the germline V gene (reference sequence). The CDR3 coding sequence is TGTGCCAGCAGCTCCGGGACAGGGTACCACGAGCAGTACTTC. This encodes CASSSGTGYHEQYF.

This clone came up once. CDR3 in DNA: TGTGCCAGCAGTTACGAATCAGGAGGGCTGGGCACTGAAGCTTTCTTT. Encoded protein: CASSYESGGLGTEAFF. This chain uses TRBV6-5 with TRBJ1-1; D not resolved. The germline V and J ends were trimmed by 2 bases and 4 bases, with 17 bases remaining between them. Looked up from germline, CDR1 is MNHEY and CDR2 is SVGAGI. This CDR3 has 16 residues.

J is TRBJ2-4 and V is TRBV6-5; D ambiguous. Germline V gene lookup returns CDR1 MNHEY and CDR2 SVGAGI. The V gene lost 5 bases and the J gene lost 6 bases, with 14 bases spanning the gap. The CDR3 is 14 residues long. The CDR3 loop is CASSPDLGLNIQYF. The CDR3 nucleotides are TGTGCCAGCAGTCCTGACTTGGGTCTAAACATTCAGTACTTC.

The V call is TRBV27, the J call TRBJ1-2; no clear D gene. V was shortened by 5 bases and J by 4 bases, with 11 bases between the two germline ends. Per the germline V gene, CDR1 is MNHEY and CDR2 is SMNVEV (reference sequence). The CDR3 spans 13 residues. CDR3 DNA: TGTGCCAGCAGTCTACCTTCTGGCTATGGCTACACCTTC. It translates to CASSLPSGYGYTF.

The rearrangement joins TRBV6-5 to TRBJ1-2; 7 bases fit TRBD1. The CDR3 runs to 15 residues. With V trimmed by 0 bases and J by 5 bases, 6 bases remained unmatched. The germline V gene encodes CDR1 MNHEY and CDR2 SVGAGI. The CDR3 here is CASSYSRGGGYGYTF. The CDR3 bases are TGTGCCAGCAGTTACTCGCGAGGGGGCGGATATGGCTACACCTTC.

V is TRBV5-6 and J is TRBJ1-1; perhaps TRBD1 as D (6 bases). The ends were cut back, 2 bases at V and 11 bases at J, with 19 bases in the middle. The CDR3 loop spans 14 amino acids. In germline, CDR1 is SGHDT, CDR2 YYEEEE. CDR3 DNA sequence: TGTGCCAGCAGCTTCGGAACAGGGTCGCCTGGGGCTTTCTTT. Protein: CASSFGTGSPGAFF.

This clone was seen a few times. This chain joins TRBV7-2 and TRBJ1-5; TRBD1 is a possible D gene (5 bases). This CDR3 contains 14 residues. With 5 bases removed from V and 4 bases from J, the gap between germline ends came to 12 bases. CDR1 and CDR2 (germline): SGHTA, FQGNSA. The CDR3 is CASSLVGGNQPQHF. In DNA form, the CDR3 reads TGTGCCAGCAGCCTCGTGGGGGGGAATCAGCCCCAGCATTTT.

J is TRBJ2-5 and V is TRBV5-4, with 7 bases lining up with TRBD1. The germline gives CDR1 SGHNT, CDR2 YYREEE (reference sequence). This CDR3 has 15 residues. V lost 5 bases and J lost 3; bases outside the gene matches: 10. CDR3 loop: CASRVGTDTKETQYF. CDR3 sequence (DNA): TGTGCCAGCAGAGTTGGGACAGACACTAAAGAGACCCAGTACTTC.

The chain is built from TRBV7-6 and TRBJ2-7; tentative D call: TRBD1 (6 bases). Trimming removed 1 base at V and 4 bases at J, with 14 bases between. Germline V gene data show CDR1 as SGHVS and CDR2 as FNYEAQ. The CDR3 totals 15 residues. The CDR3 region has the DNA TGTGCCAGCAGCTTAGTCTCAGGGGACGGTTACGAGCAGTACTTC. Protein: CASSLVSGDGYEQYF. Full variable domain (missing parts from reference TRBV7-6 and TRBJ2-7): GAGVSQSPRYKVTKRGQDVALRCDPISGHVSLYWYRQALGQGPEFLTYFNYEAQQDKSGLPNDRFSAERPEGSISTLTIQRTEQRDSAMYRCASSLVSGDGYEQYFGPGTRLTVT.

The chain has TRBV29-1 and TRBJ1-5; D unresolved. CDR1 is SQVTM, CDR2 ANQGSEA, per germline. V lost 8 bases and J 3 bases, leaving 14 bases between the germline ends. This CDR3 comprises 13 residues. CDR3 DNA sequence: TGCAGCTTCTCGGACGGACTCAATCAGCCCCAGCATTTT. Protein: CSFSDGLNQPQHF.

This clone was found a few times. Within the sample, other DNA sequences also encode this same CDR3. The rearrangement uses TRBV9 and TRBJ2-7, with D uncertain. V was shortened by 0 bases and J by 1 base, with 8 bases between the two germline ends. This CDR3 has 14 amino acids. Per germline, CDR1 SGDLS and CDR2 YYNGEE. CDR3 protein: CASSVVPSSYEQYF. The CDR3 DNA reads TGTGCCAGCAGCGTAGTCCCCTCTTCCTACGAGCAGTACTTC.

The rearrangement uses TRBV5-8 and TRBJ1-2, with 8 bases that match TRBD1. Looked up from germline, CDR1 is SGHTS and CDR2 is YDEGEE. V trimming: 4 bases; J trimming: 2 bases; junction bases outside the gene matches: 7. There are 15 residues in the CDR3. The chain's CDR3 is CASSLWTGLNYGYTF. As DNA, the CDR3 is TGTGCCAGCAGCCTCTGGACAGGGTTGAACTATGGCTACACCTTC.

The chain carries TRBV9 and TRBJ2-7; D is possibly TRBD1 (6 bases). Germline V gene lookup returns CDR1 SGDLS and CDR2 YYNGEE. The V gene lost 0 bases and the J gene lost 1 base, with 11 bases spanning the gap. The CDR3 length is 15 residues. CDR3: CASSVGGQTSYEQYF. In DNA form, the CDR3 reads TGTGCCAGCAGCGTAGGAGGACAGACGTCCTACGAGCAGTACTTC.

The chain links TRBV13 to TRBJ2-3, with D tentatively TRBD1 (5 bases). The CDR3 length is 16 residues. V shed 1 base and J shed 2 bases, with 13 bases lying between them. Germline CDR1 is PRHDT and CDR2 is FYEKMQ (reference sequence). CDR3: CASSLDGRVYTDTQYF. The CDR3 DNA reads as TGTGCCAGCAGCTTAGACGGCAGGGTCTACACAGATACGCAGTATTTT.

The rearrangement joins TRBV10-3 to TRBJ1-5; no reliable D call. Germline V gives CDR1 ENHRY, CDR2 SYGVKD. Trimming removed 6 bases at V and 4 bases at J, with 13 bases between. The CDR3 is 14 residues long. The CDR3 spells CAISADGENQPQHF. As DNA, the CDR3 is TGTGCCATCAGCGCCGACGGGGAGAATCAGCCCCAGCATTTT.

This rearrangement joins TRBV5-1 to TRBJ1-2; 7 bases match TRBD1. Germline V gene data show CDR1 as SGHRS and CDR2 as YFSETQ. Trimming at V came to 4 bases and at J to 1 base, leaving 4 bases not matched to a gene. The CDR3 length is 14 residues. CDR3 region: CASSPGDSNYGYTF. For the CDR3, the DNA is TGCGCCAGCAGCCCCGGGGACAGTAACTATGGCTACACCTTC.